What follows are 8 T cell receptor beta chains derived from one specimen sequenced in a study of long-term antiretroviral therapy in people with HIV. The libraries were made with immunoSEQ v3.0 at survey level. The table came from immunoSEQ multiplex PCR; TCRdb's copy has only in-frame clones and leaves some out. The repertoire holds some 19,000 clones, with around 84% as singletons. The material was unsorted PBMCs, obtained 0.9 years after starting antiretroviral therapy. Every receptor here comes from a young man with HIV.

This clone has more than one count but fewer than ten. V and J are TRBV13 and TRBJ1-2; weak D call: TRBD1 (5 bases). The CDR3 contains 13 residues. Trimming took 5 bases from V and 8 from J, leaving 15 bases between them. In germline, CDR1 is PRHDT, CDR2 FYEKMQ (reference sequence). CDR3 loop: CASSPFGGLGYTF. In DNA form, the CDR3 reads TGTGCCAGCAGCCCGTTCGGGGGTTTAGGCTACACCTTC.

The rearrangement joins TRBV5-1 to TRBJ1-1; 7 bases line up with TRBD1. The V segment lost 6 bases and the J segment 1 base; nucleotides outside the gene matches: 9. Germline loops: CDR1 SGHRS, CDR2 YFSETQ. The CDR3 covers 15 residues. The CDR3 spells CASKGSGTENTEAFF. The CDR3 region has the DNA TGCGCCAGCAAAGGATCCGGGACAGAGAACACTGAAGCTTTCTTT.

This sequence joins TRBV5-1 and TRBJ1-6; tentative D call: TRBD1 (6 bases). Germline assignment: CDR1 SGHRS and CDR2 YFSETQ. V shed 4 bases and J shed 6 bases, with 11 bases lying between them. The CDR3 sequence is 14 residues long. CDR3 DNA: TGCGCCAGCAGCCCCGGACAGCTTAATTCACCCCTCCACTTT. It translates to CASSPGQLNSPLHF.

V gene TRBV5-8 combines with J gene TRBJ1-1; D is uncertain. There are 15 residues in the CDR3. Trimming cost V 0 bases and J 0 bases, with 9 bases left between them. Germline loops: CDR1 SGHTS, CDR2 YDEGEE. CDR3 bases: TGTGCCAGCAGCTTGGGAGGCATACTGAACACTGAAGCTTTCTTT. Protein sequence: CASSLGGILNTEAFF.

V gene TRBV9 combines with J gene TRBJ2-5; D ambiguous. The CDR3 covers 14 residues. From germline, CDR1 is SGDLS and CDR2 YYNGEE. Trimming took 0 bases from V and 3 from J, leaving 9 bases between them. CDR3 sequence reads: CASSVEYSKETQYF. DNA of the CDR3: TGTGCCAGCAGCGTAGAGTACAGCAAAGAGACCCAGTACTTC.

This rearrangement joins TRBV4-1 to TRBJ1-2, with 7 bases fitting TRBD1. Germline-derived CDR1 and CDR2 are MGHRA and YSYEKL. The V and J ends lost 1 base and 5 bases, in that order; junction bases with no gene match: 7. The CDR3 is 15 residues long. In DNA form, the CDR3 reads TGCGCCAGCAGCCAAGGACAGGGCGCAACTTATGGCTACACCTTC. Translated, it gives CASSQGQGATYGYTF.

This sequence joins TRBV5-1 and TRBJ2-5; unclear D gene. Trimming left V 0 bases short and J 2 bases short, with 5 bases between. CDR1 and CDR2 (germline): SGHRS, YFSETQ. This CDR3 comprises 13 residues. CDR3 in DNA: TGCGCCAGCAGCTTGGCCCTACAAGAGACCCAGTACTTC. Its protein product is CASSLALQETQYF.

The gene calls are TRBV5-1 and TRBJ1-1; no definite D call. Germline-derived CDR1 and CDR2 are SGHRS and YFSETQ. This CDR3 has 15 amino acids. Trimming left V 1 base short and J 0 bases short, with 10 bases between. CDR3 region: CASSLSTGLNTEAFF. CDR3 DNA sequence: TGCGCCAGCAGCTTGTCTACGGGGTTGAACACTGAAGCTTTCTTT.